This T cell receptor (beta chain) appears in the sequencing data of a study of HIV-infected patients and healthy controls. Broader study findings: HIV-associated CDR3 frequencies dropped significantly during therapy; CMV-associated ones, mostly rising, changed nonsignificantly. Diversity differences between study cohorts were not due to their slight age and sex differences.

All unsorted peripheral T cells were captured because whole blood was used without fractionation. Alpha and beta constant-region primers primed reverse transcription of 500 to 550 ng RNA. Separate chain-specific third strand synthesis with multiplexing indices produced the alpha and beta libraries. In TCRdb, the 5' RACE reads were re-called with MiXCR into one record per CDR3 protein. The table has about 15,000 distinct CDR3 sequences, roughly 7.6% seen once. With 3 bases clipped from V and 5 bases from J, the junction kept 0 bases outside the gene matches. Germline CDR1 is SEHNR and CDR2 is FQNEAQ (reference sequence). The CDR3 sequence is 12 residues long. This clonotype was detected ten times or more. The antigen remains undetermined.

The TCR comes from an adult in good health. The sequencing input was blood. This chain uses TRBV7-9 with TRBJ1-2; 7 bases align to TRBD1. In DNA form, the CDR3 reads TGTGCCAGCAGCTTGGGACAGTATGGCTACACCTTC. The encoded protein is CASSLGQYGYTF. Looking up the rest from reference TRBV7-9 and TRBJ1-2 gives the full variable domain: DTGVSQNPRHKITKRGQNVTFRCDPISEHNRLYWYRQTLGQGPEFLTYFQNEAQLEKSRLLSDRFSAERPKGSFSTLEIQRTEQGDSAMYLCASSLGQYGYTFGSGTRLTVV.